This T cell receptor (beta chain) was profiled in a study of neoadjuvant nivolumab and ipilimumab in lung cancer. In regard to this clone: Its antigen is not identified.

The method was immunoSEQ multiplex PCR; TCRdb's version includes in-frame clones alone and lacks a portion of them. The table shows some 28,000 clones, with around 80% occurring only once. Whole-study findings and limits: Only two of four nivolumab-treated tumors gained richness and clonality by surgery. Pathologic regression was not significantly tied to TCR clonality. TCR richness and clonality were higher in tumors than adjacent uninvolved lung. TCR sequencing covered a small number of samples.

The V end lost 0 bases, the J end lost 7 bases, and 7 bases lay between the germline ends. CDR3 length equals 13 residues. Germline V gene lookup returns CDR1 SGHRS and CDR2 YFSETQ. The chain joins TRBV5-1 to TRBJ1-4; possibly TRBD1 for D (6 bases). The receptor comes from an adult with non-small cell lung cancer. Material: tumor tissue, obtained after neoadjuvant nivolumab, alone or with ipilimumab, at or shortly before surgery. CDR3 protein: CASSLATGEKLFF. DNA of the CDR3: TGCGCCAGCAGCTTGGCGACAGGTGAAAAACTGTTTTTT.